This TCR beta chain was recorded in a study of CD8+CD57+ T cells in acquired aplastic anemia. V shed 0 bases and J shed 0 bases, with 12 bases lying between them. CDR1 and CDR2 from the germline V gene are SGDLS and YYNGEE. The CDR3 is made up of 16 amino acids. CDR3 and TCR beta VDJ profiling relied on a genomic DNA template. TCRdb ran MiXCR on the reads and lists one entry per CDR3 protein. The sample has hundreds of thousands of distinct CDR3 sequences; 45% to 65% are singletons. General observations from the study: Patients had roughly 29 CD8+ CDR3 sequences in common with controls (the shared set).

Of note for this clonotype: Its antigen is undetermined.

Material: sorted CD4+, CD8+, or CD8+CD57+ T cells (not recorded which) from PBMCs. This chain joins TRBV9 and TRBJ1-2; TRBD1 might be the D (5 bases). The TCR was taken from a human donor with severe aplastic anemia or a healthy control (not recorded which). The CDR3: CASSVDPGDPNYGYTF. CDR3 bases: TGTGCCAGCAGCGTAGATCCGGGGGACCCTAACTATGGCTACACCTTC.